The 10 T cell receptor beta chains in this list originate from one sample, sequenced in a study of T cell changes during pregnancy in multiple sclerosis. TCRdb keeps only in-frame clones here, not all; method: immunoSEQ multiplex PCR. The table lists 48,000 or so clones, 88% of them singletons, with 0.95% to 1.5% in the top ten. The sequencing here drew on CD4+ T cells from peripheral blood mononuclear cells, taken in the second trimester of pregnancy. These receptors were obtained from a female donor with multiple sclerosis, enrolled in a pregnancy study.

V and J are TRBV30 and TRBJ2-2, with D perhaps matching TRBD1 (6 bases). CDR1 is GTSNPN and CDR2 is SVGIG in the germline V gene (reference sequence). The V and J ends lost 4 bases and 6 bases respectively, with 18 bases between them. This CDR3 has 15 residues. CDR3 region: CAWKDPQGSPGELFF. For the CDR3, the DNA is TGTGCCTGGAAGGATCCCCAGGGGTCGCCCGGGGAGCTGTTTTTT.

A single count supports this clone. The chain carries TRBV27 and TRBJ2-3, with TRBD2 matching over 7 bases. Germline CDR1 and CDR2: MNHEY and SMNVEV (reference sequence). The CDR3 covers 17 residues. Trimming took 5 bases from V and 3 from J; bases not matched to a gene: 14. The CDR3 sequence is CASSGARGRVRTDTQYF. CDR3 bases: TGTGCCAGCAGTGGGGCACGGGGGAGGGTTCGTACAGATACGCAGTATTTT.

This chain uses TRBV5-1 with TRBJ1-4, with 8 bases aligning to TRBD1. This CDR3 region has 16 residues. Germline CDR1 and CDR2: SGHRS and YFSETQ. J gave up 6 bases and V 1 base, and 8 bases lay outside the gene matches. Here the CDR3 DNA reads TGCGCCAGCAGCTTGCTCCTCGGGACAGGTGATGAAAAACTGTTTTTT. This gives the protein CASSLLLGTGDEKLFF.

The chain recombines TRBV30 with TRBJ2-1, with D possibly matching TRBD2 (5 bases). With 1 base removed from V and 7 bases from J, the gap between germline ends came to 11 bases. Germline V gene sequence: CDR1 GTSNPN, CDR2 SVGIG (reference sequence). The CDR3 runs 13 residues. The CDR3 sequence: CAWSAQPGNEQFF. The CDR3 nucleotides read TGTGCCTGGAGTGCACAACCGGGAAATGAGCAGTTCTTC.

This chain joins TRBV19 and TRBJ2-5, with 9 bases fitting TRBD1. In germline, CDR1 is LNHDA, CDR2 SQIVND (reference sequence). With V trimmed by 5 bases and J by 3 bases, 10 bases remained unmatched. The CDR3 has 16 residues. The CDR3 reads CASSSAGTGLKETQYF. The CDR3, as DNA: TGTGCCAGTAGTTCAGCCGGGACAGGGCTGAAAGAGACCCAGTACTTC.

This rearrangement joins TRBV10-3 to TRBJ2-7, with a possible D match to TRBD2 (6 bases). This CDR3 is 16 amino acids long. V lost 1 base and J lost 1, with 14 bases in between. Germline loops: CDR1 ENHRY, CDR2 SYGVKD. CDR3 in DNA: TGTGCCATCAGTGAGTTGGCCGGGACTTCGTCCTACGAGCAGTACTTC. Translating it yields CAISELAGTSSYEQYF.

This chain uses TRBV6-1 with TRBJ1-1; 10 positions match TRBD1. CDR1 MNHNS and CDR2 SASEGT come from the germline V gene. This CDR3 comprises 16 residues. V dropped 4 bases and J dropped 6; count of bases not matched to a gene: 11. CDR3: CASSGGQGRRSPEAFF. The CDR3 nucleotides are TGTGCCAGCAGTGGGGGACAGGGGAGGAGGTCACCTGAAGCTTTCTTT.

This clone is a singleton in its sample. The chain employs TRBV10-2 and TRBJ1-5, with TRBD1 matching over 7 bases. The length of the CDR3 is 14 residues. In germline, CDR1 is WSHSY, CDR2 SAAADI. J gave up 5 bases and V 8 bases, and 9 bases lay outside the gene matches. CDR3 DNA sequence: TGCGCCAGCTCACGGACAGGCCAAGATCAGCCCCAGCATTTT. This codes for CASSRTGQDQPQHF.

V and J are TRBV5-1 and TRBJ2-1; TRBD2 matches at 9 bases. CDR3 length equals 15 residues. J was trimmed by 10 bases and V by 1 base; bases with no gene match: 9. Germline V lookup: CDR1 SGHRS, CDR2 YFSETQ. CDR3 protein: CASSLSLAGSHEQFF. The CDR3 bases are TGCGCCAGCAGCTTGTCCCTAGCGGGGTCCCACGAGCAGTTCTTC.

This rearrangement joins TRBV7-3 to TRBJ2-6; possibly TRBD2 for D (6 bases). The CDR3 has 17 amino acids. V lost 0 bases, J lost 0 bases, and 9 bases lay in between. CDR1 and CDR2 from the germline V gene are SGHTA and FQGTGA. The CDR3 region has the DNA TGTGCCAGCAGCTTAACGGGGACTGTCTCTGGGGCCAACGTCCTGACTTTC. Translation gives CASSLTGTVSGANVLTF.